This record looks at one T cell receptor beta chain sequence and its context. What antigen it recognizes has not been identified. The sample holds no much larger clone one base away, and base qualities are not on file. High-throughput TCR beta sequencing profiled peripheral blood CD8+ and CD4+ T cells from healthy donors, Susac syndrome patients and multiple sclerosis patients. The healthy donors served as controls matched for age and sex. Bulk CD8+ and CD4+ T cells were purified by magnetic negative isolation, whereas CD8+ TEMRA cells were enriched by FACS. Blood was drawn into EDTA tubes, processed within 24 hours, and PBMCs were isolated by density gradient centrifugation. PBMCs destined for TCR sequencing were cryopreserved in liquid nitrogen and later thawed in a 37 °C water bath. Purity of sorted or isolated CD4+, CD8+ and CD8+ TEMRA cells was at least 90%. The sample originates from a study of CD8 T cells in Susac syndrome (dated by TCRdb to about 2019). Regarding the research as a whole: Repertoire sequencing was used to test whether CD8+ T cell activation and differentiation in Susac syndrome was antigen driven.

Broader findings and caveats from the paper: The number of individuals in the TCR sequencing and HLA analysis was recognized as being relatively small.

RNA was extracted using the RNeasy kit, and about 0.5 to 1 microgram was reverse transcribed with random hexamers. The immunoSEQ multiplex PCR assay, which covers 54 Vbeta and 13 Jbeta segments, was used to amplify TCR beta CDR3 regions. To correct PCR amplification bias, a synthetic template baseline was used for both primer optimization and computational correction. The authors processed their data as follows. Reads were assigned to V, D and J genes according to IMGT and analyzed in immunoSEQ Analyzer, with only productive sequences retained. To calculate clonality, Shannon entropy was normalized by log2 of the number of productive unique sequences and then subtracted from one. For each patient and control, public and private clones were evaluated within the 100 most prevalent clones. Susac-specific clones were defined as absent from healthy and MS cohorts, 1052 published viral clones and other ImmuneACCESS disease sequences. Using fastp trimming at Q25 and MiXCR clonotype assembly, TCRdb reanalyzed the public sequencing data and kept in-frame beta chains. CDR3 protein sequences are deduplicated, and each keeps its most common genes and DNA. TCRdb, not the authors, supplied the V and J calls. The sample table records around 150,000 distinct CDR3 sequences; around 94% of these occur just once. Together, the top ten hold around 0.14% of the sample.

The CDR3, from cysteine to phenylalanine, totals 16 residues. Left in the record is the CDR3 DNA by itself, 48 bases read in frame from the first base. CDR1 is given as MDHEN and CDR2 as SYDVKM, both from the germline V gene. Trimming takes 6 bases from V and 2 bases from J, and the germline ends sit 19 bases apart. Recombination joined TRBV28 with TRBJ2-5, and the D gene may be TRBD2, 5 bases matching. Sequenced input: CD4+ T cells from PBMCs. This TCR came from a human donor in good health. The base sequence is TGTGCCAGCAGGTCGCGGGCAGCGATACTACAAGAGACCCAGTACTTC. Its amino acids are CASRSRAAILQETQYF. The full variable domain, with segments outside the CDR3 supplied by the reference TRBV28 and TRBJ2-5 proteins, appears as DVKVTQSSRYLVKRTGEKVFLECVQDMDHENMFWYRQDPGLGLRLIYFSYDVKMKEKGDIPEGYSVSREKKERFSLILESASTNQTSMYLCASRSRAAILQETQYFGPGTRLLVL.